The entry that follows covers one T cell receptor beta chain sequence. The antigen it recognizes is unknown. Within one base of it there is no much larger clone, and no base qualities were kept. The donors were some 39 Caucasian individuals from Russia, aged roughly 6 to 100 years, who were systemically healthy. Each donor gave 9.5 to 10 milliliters of peripheral blood, drawn into EDTA-treated Vacutainer tubes. Ficoll-Paque density-gradient centrifugation was used to isolate PBMCs, with at least 7 million per sample. Trizol reagent was used to extract total RNA from PBMCs, with at least 5 micrograms per sample. The percentages of naive CD45RAhigh/CD27high T cells were determined by flow cytometry on a PBMC aliquot from every donor. The library was generated by 5' RACE. A second about 7 to 12 cycle PCR used a sample-barcoded 5' primer and a J-beta primer mix. A template-switch 5' adaptor carrying 12 random nucleotides introduced a unique molecular identifier onto each TCR beta cDNA molecule. Each sample yielded at least 3 million CDR3-containing paired-end reads. All of the RNA was converted into first-strand cDNA using the Mint cDNA synthesis kit, with a TRBC-specific oligonucleotide serving as the primer. Following uracil-DNA glycosylase treatment, all cDNA underwent a first 18-cycle PCR with the universal primers M1SS and BC2_uni_R. Per the authors' processing: Normalization of each sample was performed by random selection of 1 million high-quality reads, each carrying a distinct molecular identifier. Instead of being binned into consensus sequences, reads with shared molecular identifiers were discarded. MiTCR, with a Q25 quality threshold and the strictest error-elimination algorithm, was used for CDR3 identification, clonotype clustering and error correction. A nonparametric unseen species model with Euler transformation was used to estimate lower-bound total TCR beta diversity. Clones were called with MiXCR by TCRdb after fastp trimmed the public reads at Q25, and only in-frame beta chains were retained. Each entry is one CDR3 protein sequence, shown with its most common DNA and genes. The V and J calls were not made by the authors but by TCRdb's processing. This sample is represented by approximately 2,000,000 distinct CDR3 sequences; around 40% of them were singletons. The ten biggest clones cover 20% to 25% of the sample.

The data stem from a study of blood T cells in healthy people across ages (dated by TCRdb to the mid-2010s). Some background on the complete study: In model experiments, template switching captured about one uniquely barcoded TCR beta cDNA molecule for every two T cells. Age-related changes in TCR beta repertoire diversity were measured in the study by deep sequencing normalized with unique cDNA molecular identifiers. Donors were grouped into four age groups: young (average 16 years), middle-aged (roughly 37), aged (around 56) and long-lived (approximately 81). To avoid experimental bias, donors of different ages were distributed randomly across sequencing lanes. The study analyzed two additional independent replicas of 1 million unique cDNA reads from the same blood draw for two donors, one aged 18 to 30 and one aged 80 or older. The full study reports these points: Bulk unsorted PBMC profiling prevented conclusive comparison of naive and antigen-experienced compartments. Because donor CMV infection status was unknown, age-related changes in expanded clonotypes were potentially confounded. Observed TCR beta diversity per million T cells fell roughly linearly with age, and a significant reduction was already apparent by age about 36. The long-lived group showed more naive CD4+ T cells, fewer expanded clones and increased TCR diversity than the aged group, suggesting age selection. A strong correlation was found between observed TCR beta diversity and the percentage of naive T cells measured by flow cytometry. Estimates of total diversity based on one million sequenced T cells were regarded as lower bounds and as underestimates.

Looking up the germline V gene (reference sequence) yields CDR1 PRHDT and CDR2 FYEKMQ. The junction shows trimming of 2 bases on V and 1 base on J, plus 14 bases between the germline ends. The CDR3 runs 16 amino acids, cysteine and phenylalanine included. The entry retains the CDR3 DNA only, 48 bases that are in frame from base 1. The specimen was blood. This receptor was identified in a human donor in good health. The V and J segments used are TRBV13 and TRBJ2-5; perhaps TRBD1 is the D gene, with 7 bases matching. The CDR3 in this case is CASSLKGAEGQETQYF. The nucleotide sequence reads TGTGCCAGCAGCTTAAAGGGGGCGGAGGGCCAAGAGACCCAGTACTTC.